This TCR beta chain was retrieved from a study of technical replicates of blood from a handful of donors. Sequenced by immunoSEQ multiplex PCR; TCRdb stores in-frame clones only, minus some. The data show roughly 80,000 clones, 85% to 95% seen once. Source material: T cells isolated from PBMCs. This clonotype was obtained from a human donor in good health.

CDR3 region: CASSSGLAGSHSSRNEQFF. The CDR3 nucleotides read TGCGCCAGCAGCTCGGGACTAGCGGGATCCCACTCCTCACGCAATGAGCAGTTCTTC. This chain links TRBV10-2 with TRBJ2-1; the match to TRBD2 covers 13 bases. Germline CDR1 and CDR2: WSHSY and SAAADI. The CDR3 has 19 amino acids. Trimming took 6 bases from V and 6 from J; bases not matched to a gene: 17.